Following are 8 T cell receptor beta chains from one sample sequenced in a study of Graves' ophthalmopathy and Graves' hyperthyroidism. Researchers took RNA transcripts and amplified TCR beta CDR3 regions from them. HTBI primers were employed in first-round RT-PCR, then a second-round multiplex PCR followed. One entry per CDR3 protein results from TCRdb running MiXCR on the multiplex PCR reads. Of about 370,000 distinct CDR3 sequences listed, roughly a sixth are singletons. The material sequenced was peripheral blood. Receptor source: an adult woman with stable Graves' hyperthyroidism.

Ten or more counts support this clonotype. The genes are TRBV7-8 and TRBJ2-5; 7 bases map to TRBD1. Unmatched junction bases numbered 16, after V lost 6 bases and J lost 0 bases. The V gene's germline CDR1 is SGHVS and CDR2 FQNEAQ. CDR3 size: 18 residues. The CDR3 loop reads CASRHRFPGTEYQETQYF. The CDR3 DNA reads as TGTGCCAGCAGACATAGGTTCCCCGGGACAGAGTACCAAGAGACCCAGTACTTC.

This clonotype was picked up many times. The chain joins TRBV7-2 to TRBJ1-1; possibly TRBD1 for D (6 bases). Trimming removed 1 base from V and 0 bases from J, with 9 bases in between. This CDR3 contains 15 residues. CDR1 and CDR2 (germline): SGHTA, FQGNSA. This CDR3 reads CASSLGGGLNTEAFF. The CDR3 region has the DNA TGTGCCAGCAGCTTAGGAGGGGGGCTGAACACTGAAGCTTTCTTT. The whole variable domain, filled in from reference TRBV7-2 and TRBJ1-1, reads GAGVSQSPSNKVTEKGKDVELRCDPISGHTALYWYRQSLGQGLEFLIYFQGNSAPDKSGLPSDRFSAERTGGSVSTLTIQRTQQEDSAVYLCASSLGGGLNTEAFFGQGTRLTVV.

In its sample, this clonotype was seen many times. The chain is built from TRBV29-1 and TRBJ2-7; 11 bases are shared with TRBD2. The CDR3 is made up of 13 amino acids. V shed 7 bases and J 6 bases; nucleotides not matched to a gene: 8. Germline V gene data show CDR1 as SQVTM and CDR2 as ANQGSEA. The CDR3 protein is CSGLVLAGGEQYF. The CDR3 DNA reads TGCAGCGGATTGGTCCTAGCGGGAGGCGAGCAGTACTTC.

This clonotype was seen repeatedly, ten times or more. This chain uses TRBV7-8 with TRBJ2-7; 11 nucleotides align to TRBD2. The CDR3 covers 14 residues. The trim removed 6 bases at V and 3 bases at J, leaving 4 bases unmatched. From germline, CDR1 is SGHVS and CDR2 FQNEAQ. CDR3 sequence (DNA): TGTGCCAGCAGATCCGGGACTAGCGGCTACGAGCAGTACTTC. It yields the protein CASRSGTSGYEQYF.

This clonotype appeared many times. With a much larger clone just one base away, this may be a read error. For the CDR3, the DNA is TGTGCCAGCAGTCCACAGGGGGCGAAAGAGGCCCAGTACTTC. Its protein product is CASSPQGAKEAQYF. The V call is TRBV12-3 or TRBV12-4, the J call TRBJ2-5; 9 bases line up with TRBD1. CDR3 length equals 14 residues.

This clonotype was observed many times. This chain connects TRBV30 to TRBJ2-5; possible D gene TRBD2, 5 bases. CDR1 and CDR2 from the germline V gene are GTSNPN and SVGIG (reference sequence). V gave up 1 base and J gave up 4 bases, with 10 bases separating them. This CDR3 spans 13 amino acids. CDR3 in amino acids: CAWSGLAAETQYF. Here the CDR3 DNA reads TGTGCCTGGAGTGGCCTAGCAGCAGAGACCCAGTACTTC.

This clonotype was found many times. Here the CDR3 reads CASRTGQGGNTEAFF. The CDR3 DNA sequence: TGTGCCAGCAGAACGGGACAGGGAGGAAACACTGAAGCTTTCTTT. V usage is TRBV6-2 or TRBV6-3 and J usage is TRBJ1-1, with 9 bases identical to TRBD1. V gave up 6 bases and J gave up 2 bases; unmatched junction bases: 7. The germline V gene encodes CDR1 MNHEY and CDR2 SVGEGT. The CDR3 covers 15 residues.

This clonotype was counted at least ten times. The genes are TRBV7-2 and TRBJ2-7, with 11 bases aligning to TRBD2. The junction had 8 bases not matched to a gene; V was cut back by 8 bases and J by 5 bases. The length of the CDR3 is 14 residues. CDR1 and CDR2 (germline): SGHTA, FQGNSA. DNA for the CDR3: TGTGCCAGCGGGACTAGCGGAAACATCCACGAGCAGTACTTC. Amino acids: CASGTSGNIHEQYF.